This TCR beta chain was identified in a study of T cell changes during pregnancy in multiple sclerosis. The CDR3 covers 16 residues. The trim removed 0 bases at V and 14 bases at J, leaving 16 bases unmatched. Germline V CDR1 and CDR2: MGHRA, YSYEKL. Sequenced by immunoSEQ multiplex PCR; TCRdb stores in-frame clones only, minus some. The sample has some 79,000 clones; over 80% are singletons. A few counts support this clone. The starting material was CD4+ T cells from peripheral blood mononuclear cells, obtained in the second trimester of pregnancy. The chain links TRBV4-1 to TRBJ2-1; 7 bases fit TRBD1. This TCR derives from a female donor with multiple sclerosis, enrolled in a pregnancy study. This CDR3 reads CASSQEVGQQSLEEFF. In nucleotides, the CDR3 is TGCGCCAGCAGCCAAGAGGTGGGACAGCAGTCCCTGGAGGAGTTCTTC.